The rows below give T cell receptor beta chains drawn from one sample of a study of tumour-infiltrating T cells in Burkitt lymphoma. TCRdb's copy holds only in-frame clones and misses some; the assay was immunoSEQ multiplex PCR. The repertoire includes some 14,000 clones, around 80% of them detected once, and roughly 6.6% sits in the top ten. Sequenced input: tumor tissue. These receptor sequences come from a human donor with diffuse large B-cell lymphoma. The CDR3 runs from the conserved cysteine through the conserved F or W.

V gene	J gene	CDR3 protein
TRBV6-5	TRBJ2-3	CASGEKNPTDTQYF
TRBV25-1	TRBJ2-5	CASSWTGKETQYF
TRBV5-4	TRBJ2-7	CASSLVEVGQALYF
TRBV6-4	TRBJ1-1	CASPTTGGTEAFF
TRBV5-6	TRBJ1-1	CASSLTGANTEAFF
TRBV5-6	TRBJ2-5	CASSEPGLAGVETQYF
TRBV9	TRBJ2-2	CASSVLPRELFF
TRBV19	TRBJ2-5	CASSRAGAQTQYF
TRBV25-1	TRBJ1-4	CASSEGNSLNEKLFF
TRBV19	TRBJ2-7	CASSIEGGFGPLEQYF
TRBV6-6	TRBJ2-3	CASSDRGWDTQYF
TRBV29-1	TRBJ2-1	CSVEGIARENEQFF
TRBV12-5	TRBJ1-5	CASGFPDRGNQPQHF
TRBV5-1	TRBJ2-5	CASSLGGGSFQETQYF
TRBV28	TRBJ1-2	CASSSQGASYGYTF
TRBV5-6	TRBJ2-5	CASSLGDAGGETQYF
TRBV28	TRBJ1-3	CASSLGTVLSGNTIYF
TRBV6-5	TRBJ2-3	CASSYSPLDTQYF
TRBV19	TRBJ2-6	CASSIGGTSGANVLTF
TRBV29-1	TRBJ2-1	CSAMSQTTGRGFF
TRBV15	TRBJ2-7	CATGGQGESSYEQYF
TRBV5-4	TRBJ2-7	CASSLVLAGLFPHEQYF
TRBV5-4	TRBJ2-5	CASSSTTQETQYF
TRBV5-1	TRBJ1-1	CASSPPAPGSTEAFF
TRBV9	TRBJ2-2	CASSVVGTSGLNTGELFF
TRBV6-5	TRBJ1-5	CASSSAGYSNQPQHF
TRBV7-6	TRBJ2-1	CASSLGQRASYNEQFF
TRBV25-1	TRBJ1-1	CASSAQINTEAFF
TRBV10-2	TRBJ2-3	CASSVLLDTQYF
TRBV19	TRBJ1-2	CASSRTGYGYTF
TRBV19	TRBJ2-6	CASSTQSSGANVLTF
TRBV10-2	TRBJ1-5	CASTDSLNQPQHF
TRBV19	TRBJ1-3	CASSHRGRENTGNTIYF
TRBV19	TRBJ1-1	CASRAQLGMNTEAFF
TRBV10-3	TRBJ1-1	CAISVSQGARTEAFF
TRBV6-1	TRBJ2-7	CASQVAGDYEQYF
TRBV29-1	TRBJ2-5	CSVTDDGETQYF
TRBV7-8	TRBJ2-5	CASSPPDRVREKETQYF
TRBV7-2	TRBJ1-2	CASSLTGLNYGYTF
TRBV6-5	TRBJ2-3	CASSYSLGITDTQYF
TRBV30	TRBJ1-2	CAWRVGTRGYTF
TRBV4-2	TRBJ2-5	CASSQEASERETQYF
TRBV18	TRBJ1-2	CASSPLPEREYGYTF
TRBV2	TRBJ1-5	CASGQGTISNQPQHF
TRBV5-8	TRBJ2-4	CASTLTGRGKNIQYF
TRBV4-1	TRBJ2-2	CASSQVVGGFTGELFF
TRBV5-1	TRBJ2-3	CASSLETAPATDTQYF
TRBV5-1	TRBJ2-4	CASSFIPGLAGKLAKNIQYF